This T cell receptor beta chain was recorded in a study of T cell responses to AZD1222 COVID-19 vaccine. Study observations and caveats: Distributed over spike, vaccine-associated CD4 TCRs predominated at 160-218 and 743-854. Only a handful of AZD1222 recipients tested seropositive at baseline.

Sequencing was performed with immunoSEQ multiplex PCR; in TCRdb, only in-frame clones are kept and a portion is missing. Here the sample spans about 140,000 clones, roughly 87% being singletons. In regard to this clone: Its specificity is unknown.

V lost 0 bases, J lost 6 bases, and 1 base stayed unmatched. The length of the CDR3 is 13 residues. Germline CDR1 SGHRS, CDR2 YFSETQ. The chain joins TRBV5-1 to TRBJ1-1, with 8 bases that match TRBD1. The source was peripheral blood, collected 28 days after the second dose of the MenACWY control vaccine. The clonotype originates from an adult who received the MenACWY meningococcal vaccine as a control. CDR3 nucleotide sequence: TGCGCCAGCAGCTTGGAGACAGGGGCTGAAGCTTTCTTT. Residues: CASSLETGAEAFF.